This record covers a single T cell receptor (beta chain). Its target is not known. These data are taken from a study of shared clonotypes between healthy human individuals. General study findings and limits: Sharing across four donors was highest in naive CD4 (approximately 5%) and lowest in memory CD8 (around 0.4%).

Authors' processing steps: There were no quality scores in the junction-only immunoSEQ sequences, so filtering differed. Here immunoSEQ multiplex PCR was the method, and the copy in TCRdb shows in-frame clones only, minus some. The V and J calls and clone size are taken from that table; D and trimming were inferred from the DNA. The sample lists around 2.5 million clones, roughly 93% occurring once. CDR3 length: 13 amino acids. Trimming cost V 6 bases and J 0 bases, with 8 bases left between them. Per the germline V gene, CDR1 is MDHEN and CDR2 is SYDVKM. The sequence was obtained from a man aged 18 to 29 in good health. Some clones in this sample may be carry-over from other donors' samples. This chain connects TRBV28 to TRBJ1-1; possibly TRBD1 for D (5 bases). The sequenced sample was naive CD4+ T cells from PBMCs. Specified subset: CD45RA+ positively selected. The CDR3 nucleotides are TGTGCCAGCAGCCAGACAGTGAACACTGAAGCTTTCTTT. This translates into CASSQTVNTEAFF.